The 6 T cell receptor beta chains given below trace back to one sample, sequenced in a study of shared clonotypes between healthy human individuals. TCRdb keeps only in-frame clones here, not all; method: immunoSEQ multiplex PCR. The table lists some 500,000 clones, approximately 94% of them singletons, with 0.055% to 0.075% in the top ten. The sequenced sample was naive CD4+ T cells sorted from blood. Subset here: CD45RA+ positively selected. The receptors stem from a woman in her 30s in good health.

The chain is built from TRBV14 and TRBJ2-5; TRBD2 matches at 7 bases. The CDR3 runs to 17 residues. Trimming removed 1 base from V and 4 bases from J; junction bases left unmatched: 12. Germline loops: CDR1 SGHDN, CDR2 FVKESK. CDR3 loop: CASSQGWFGGSPETQYF. DNA of the CDR3: TGTGCCAGCAGCCAAGGCTGGTTCGGCGGGAGCCCAGAGACCCAGTACTTC.

The gene calls are TRBV27 and TRBJ2-1; 7 nucleotides agree with TRBD2. The J segment lost 7 bases and the V segment lost 3 bases, leaving 9 bases of the junction unmatched. This CDR3 has 15 amino acids. The germline CDR1 and CDR2 sequences are MNHEY and SMNVEV (reference sequence). CDR3 residues: CASSFSLKAGNEQFF. The CDR3 coding sequence is TGTGCCAGCAGTTTCAGCCTAAAAGCGGGGAATGAGCAGTTCTTC.

J is TRBJ2-7 and V is TRBV5-8, with D tentatively TRBD1 or TRBD2 (6 bases each). The CDR3 consists of 13 residues. Germline lookup yields CDR1 SGHTS and CDR2 YDEGEE. Trimming stripped 3 bases from V and 3 bases from J, with 10 bases between. CDR3 region: CASSSGDIYEQYF. The CDR3 DNA reads TGTGCCAGCAGCTCGGGGGACATCTACGAGCAGTACTTC.

The CDR3 bases are TGTGCCAGCAGCCCGGGACAGCTGCATGGCTACACCTTC. It is translated as CASSPGQLHGYTF. J is TRBJ1-2 and V is TRBV28; 7 bases fit TRBD1. This CDR3 contains 13 residues. CDR1 MDHEN and CDR2 SYDVKM come from the germline V gene. The junction had 7 bases not matched to a gene; V was cut back by 6 bases and J by 6 bases.

V is TRBV5-8 and J is TRBJ2-7, with D uncertain. The CDR3 extends over 12 amino acids. The V gene lost 3 bases and the J gene lost 4 bases, with 8 bases spanning the gap. CDR1 is SGHTS and CDR2 is YDEGEE in the germline V gene. CDR3 sequence (DNA): TGTGCCAGCAGCTCCCTTTCGTACGAGCAGTACTTC. Protein sequence: CASSSLSYEQYF.

This chain links TRBV5-1 with TRBJ1-4, with D perhaps TRBD1 (5 bases). The V gene's germline CDR1 is SGHRS and CDR2 YFSETQ. The V end lost 4 bases, the J end lost 4 bases, and 11 bases lay between the germline ends. The CDR3 consists of 14 residues. The CDR3 sequence: CASSMGPINEKLFF. Here the CDR3 DNA reads TGCGCCAGCAGCATGGGACCGATTAATGAAAAACTGTTTTTT.